This T cell receptor beta chain stems from a study of glioma-infiltrating T cells after dendritic cell vaccination. As for the study in general: Autologous tumor lysate was loaded overnight onto monocyte-derived dendritic cells grown approximately 7 days with IL-4 and GM-CSF.

The CDR3 loop spans 14 amino acids. With 7 bases removed from V and 0 bases from J, the gap between germline ends came to 9 bases. Germline V gives CDR1 SNHLY, CDR2 FYNNEI. The PCR used 60 V beta and 13 J beta primers. Measured with immunoSEQ multiplex PCR; TCRdb has only the in-frame clones, and not every one. The data show fewer than 40,000 clones, 90% seen once. The sequenced sample was blood, obtained before dendritic cell vaccination. The rearrangement links TRBV2 to TRBJ2-2; tentative D call: TRBD1 (6 bases). This clonotype originated in a human donor with glioblastoma. CDR3 DNA: TGTGCCAGCATTAGGACAGCGAACACCGGGGAGCTGTTTTTT. It encodes CASIRTANTGELFF.